These T cell receptor beta chains were read from a single sample in a study of blood T cell repertoires in COVID-19. Repertoires were generated with immunoSEQ multiplex PCR, while TCRdb's copy carries only in-frame clones and drops some. The sample lists 65,000 to 80,000 clones, about nine tenths occurring once. The material sequenced was peripheral blood. These receptors came from a man over 45 with active COVID-19. Both conserved end residues are part of each CDR3. The D gene is left open where the match is weak. Some rows have no size entry. The others give once, few or many, or a class for an expanded clone.

D: TRBD1; J: TRBJ1-1; size: -; V: TRBV10-3; CDR3: CAISYRGTGGINTEAFF; DNA: TGTGCCATCAGCTACCGCGGGACAGGGGGAATAAACACTGAAGCTTTCTTT
D: -; J: TRBJ2-7; size: -; V: TRBV28; CDR3: CASSLVGGITAYEQYF; DNA: TGTGCCAGCAGTTTAGTGGGCGGGATTACCGCCTACGAGCAGTACTTC
D: -; J: TRBJ2-1; size: once; V: TRBV7-6; CDR3: CASSLRGDMVRANEQFF; DNA: TGTGCCAGCAGCTTAAGAGGGGACATGGTCAGGGCCAATGAGCAGTTCTTC
D: TRBD1; J: TRBJ2-4; size: few; V: TRBV7-9; CDR3: CASSLAMDRGNIQYF; DNA: TGTGCCAGCAGCTTAGCGATGGACAGGGGCAACATTCAGTACTTC
D: -; J: TRBJ2-7; size: once; V: TRBV19; CDR3: CASSMGGVAASYEQYF; DNA: TGTGCCAGTAGTATGGGCGGGGTGGCCGCCTCCTACGAGCAGTACTTC
D: -; J: TRBJ2-7; size: once; V: TRBV4-1; CDR3: CASSQVLLEEQYF; DNA: TGCGCCAGCAGCCAAGTACTCCTCGAGGAGCAGTACTTC
D: -; J: TRBJ2-7; size: -; V: TRBV19; CDR3: CASSIAPADRYEQYF; DNA: TGTGCCAGTAGTATAGCCCCAGCGGACCGATACGAGCAGTACTTC
D: TRBD2; J: TRBJ2-5; size: once; V: TRBV5-1; CDR3: CASSFPRGSEETQYF; DNA: TGCGCCAGCAGCTTTCCGCGGGGGTCTGAAGAGACCCAGTACTTC
D: -; J: TRBJ1-1; size: -; V: TRBV6-2/TRBV6-3; CDR3: CASTPTGATEAFF; DNA: TGTGCCAGCACCCCGACAGGAGCGACTGAAGCTTTCTTT
D: -; J: TRBJ1-2; size: -; V: TRBV30; CDR3: CAWSVWGGARNGYTF; DNA: TGTGCCTGGAGTGTTTGGGGAGGGGCGCGCAATGGCTACACCTTC
D: TRBD2; J: TRBJ2-5; size: -; V: TRBV3-1/TRBV3-2; CDR3: CASSPGLAGGQETQYF; DNA: TGTGCCAGCAGCCCGGGACTAGCGGGGGGGCAAGAGACCCAGTACTTC
D: TRBD1; J: TRBJ2-1; size: -; V: TRBV5-4; CDR3: CAWGRQGYNEQFF; DNA: TGTGCCTGGGGGAGACAGGGTTACAATGAGCAGTTCTTC
D: TRBD1; J: TRBJ2-3; size: -; V: TRBV6-5; CDR3: CASSLDRGSAAYF; DNA: TGTGCCAGCAGCCTGGACAGGGGGTCGGCAGCGTATTTT
D: -; J: TRBJ2-2; size: -; V: TRBV30; CDR3: CAWRMQGIGELFF; DNA: TGTGCCTGGAGGATGCAGGGAATCGGGGAGCTGTTTTTT
D: -; J: TRBJ1-4; size: once; V: TRBV7-9; CDR3: CASSRDTGDEKLFF; DNA: TGTGCCAGCAGCCGGGACACGGGCGATGAAAAACTGTTTTTT
D: -; J: TRBJ2-3; size: -; V: TRBV15; CDR3: CATSRELDPGDTQYF; DNA: TGTGCCACCAGCAGAGAACTAGACCCCGGAGATACGCAGTATTTT
D: TRBD1; J: TRBJ1-1; size: -; V: TRBV28; CDR3: CASTPGGKAFF; DNA: TGTGCCAGCACTCCAGGGGGCAAAGCTTTCTTT
D: TRBD1; J: TRBJ2-5; size: -; V: TRBV19; CDR3: CASSIQGQEAETQYF; DNA: TGTGCCAGTAGTATACAGGGACAGGAGGCAGAGACCCAGTACTTC